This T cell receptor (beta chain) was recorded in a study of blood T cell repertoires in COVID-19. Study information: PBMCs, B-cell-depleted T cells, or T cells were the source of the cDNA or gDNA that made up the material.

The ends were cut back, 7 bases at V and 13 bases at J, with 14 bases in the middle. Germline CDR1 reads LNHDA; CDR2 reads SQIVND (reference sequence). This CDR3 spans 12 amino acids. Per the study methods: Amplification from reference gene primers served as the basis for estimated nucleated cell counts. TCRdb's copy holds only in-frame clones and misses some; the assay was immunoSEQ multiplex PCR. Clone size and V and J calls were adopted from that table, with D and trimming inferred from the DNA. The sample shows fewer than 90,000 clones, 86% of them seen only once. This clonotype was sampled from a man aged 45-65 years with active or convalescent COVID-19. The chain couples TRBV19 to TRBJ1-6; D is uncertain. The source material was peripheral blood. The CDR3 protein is CASMERDRPLHF. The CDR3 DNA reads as TGTGCCAGTATGGAGCGAGATCGGCCCCTCCACTTT.